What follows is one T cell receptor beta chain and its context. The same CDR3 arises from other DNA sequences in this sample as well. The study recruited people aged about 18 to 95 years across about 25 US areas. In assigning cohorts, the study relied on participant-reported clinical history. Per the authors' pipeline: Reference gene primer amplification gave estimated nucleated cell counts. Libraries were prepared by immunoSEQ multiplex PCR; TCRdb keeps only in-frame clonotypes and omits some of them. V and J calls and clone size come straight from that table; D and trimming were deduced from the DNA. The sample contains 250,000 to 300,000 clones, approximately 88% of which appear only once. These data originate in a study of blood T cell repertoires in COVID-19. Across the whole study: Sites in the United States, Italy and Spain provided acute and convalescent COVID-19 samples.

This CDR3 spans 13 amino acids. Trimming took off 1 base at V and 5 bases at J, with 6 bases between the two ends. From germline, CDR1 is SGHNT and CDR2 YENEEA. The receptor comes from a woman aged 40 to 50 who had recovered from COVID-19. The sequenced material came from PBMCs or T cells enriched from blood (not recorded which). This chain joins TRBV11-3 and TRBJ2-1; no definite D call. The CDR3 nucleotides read TGTGCCAGCAGCTTAGGTCCCGACAATGAGCAGTTCTTC. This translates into CASSLGPDNEQFF.